This is a list of T cell receptor beta chains from one sample in a study of blood T cell repertoires in COVID-19. Generated by immunoSEQ multiplex PCR, the TCRdb table keeps only in-frame clones and is missing some. The profile shows around 120,000 clones, about two thirds of them singletons. The sample taken for sequencing was peripheral blood. The receptors were sampled from a human donor with acute or convalescent COVID-19. The donor label of this sample is uncertain. The CDR3 runs from the conserved cysteine through the conserved F or W. The order of the fields is D gene, J gene, clone size, V gene, CDR3 DNA, CDR3 protein. The D gene is left open where the match is weak. Part of the rows lack a size; the others show once, few, many or a class for expanded clones.

.	TRBJ1-5	.	TRBV19	TGTGCCAGTAGTATATCTAACAGGGTTAGCAATCAGCCCCAGCATTTT	CASSISNRVSNQPQHF
.	TRBJ2-1	.	TRBV11-2	TGTGCCAGCAGCTCCCGGCAGGGCCGGCAGTTCTTC	CASSSRQGRQFF
.	TRBJ2-5	once	TRBV15	TGTGCCACCAGCATGGGTAGCGGAGCTTACCAAGAGACCCAGTACTTC	CATSMGSGAYQETQYF
TRBD1	TRBJ2-3	.	TRBV24-1	TGTGCCACCAGTGACTACGACAGGGGAGTTGCAGATACGCAGTATTTT	CATSDYDRGVADTQYF
TRBD1	TRBJ2-1	.	TRBV18	TGTGCCAGCTCACCACGGGACAGGGCTGAGCAGTTCTTC	CASSPRDRAEQFF
.	TRBJ1-1	.	TRBV5-1	TGCGCCAGCACCCGGGGAGGGCCCGAGGCTGAAGCTTTCTTT	CASTRGGPEAEAFF
.	TRBJ2-5	few	TRBV7-9	TGTGCCAGCAGCCCTCGGCGCAGGACAAGAGCCGCGGCAGAGACCCAGTACTTC	CASSPRRRTRAAAETQYF
.	TRBJ1-1	few	TRBV18	TGTGCCAGCTCACCAGTCCCAGGGTCCACTGAAGCTTTCTTT	CASSPVPGSTEAFF
TRBD1	TRBJ1-2	.	TRBV6-5	TGTGCCAGCAGTCAGGGACAGGGTATCTATGGCTACACCTTC	CASSQGQGIYGYTF
.	TRBJ1-6	.	TRBV6-5	TGTGCCAGCAGTTATGGGCAGACAGCCCATTCACCCCTCCACTTT	CASSYGQTAHSPLHF
.	TRBJ1-2	.	TRBV14	TGTGCCAGCAGCCATAAGGCAGGGAACTATGGCTACACCTTC	CASSHKAGNYGYTF
.	TRBJ1-2	.	TRBV11-2	TGTGCCAGCAGCTCAAATACCGGGGGTTTTGTGGGCTACACCTTC	CASSSNTGGFVGYTF
TRBD1	TRBJ2-7	.	TRBV29-1	TGCAGCGTTCGGAACACCGGGACAGGGGGGACCTACGAGCAGTACTTC	CSVRNTGTGGTYEQYF
TRBD1	TRBJ1-1	.	TRBV18	TGTGCCAGCTCATTCTGGACAGGGGGCGCGAGGGACACTGAAGCTTTCTTT	CASSFWTGGARDTEAFF
TRBD2	TRBJ2-3	.	TRBV5-1	TGCGCCAGCAGCTTGCTAGCGGGGGGGCCGGGGGATACGCAGTATTTT	CASSLLAGGPGDTQYF
.	TRBJ2-4	once	TRBV29-1	TGCAGCGTTAACGGGGGAGTCTTAGCCAAAAACATTCAGTACTTC	CSVNGGVLAKNIQYF
TRBD2	TRBJ2-1	.	TRBV2	TGTGCCAGCAGCGGGCGGGGGGGCATTTCAAATGAGCAGTTCTTC	CASSGRGGISNEQFF
.	TRBJ2-7	.	TRBV29-1	TGCAGCGTTCGGGATCCAGACTACGAGCAGTACTTC	CSVRDPDYEQYF
TRBD1	TRBJ1-5	few	TRBV28	TGTGCCAGCAGCCAGGGACAGGGAAGACAGCCCCAGCATTTT	CASSQGQGRQPQHF
.	TRBJ1-6	.	TRBV27	TGTGCCAGCAGTTTAGTTAGTCAGGGATTAAGATCACCCCTCCACTTT	CASSLVSQGLRSPLHF
.	TRBJ1-2	.	TRBV2	TGTGCCAGCAGTGAAGCGGGGCGCTATGGCTACACCTTC	CASSEAGRYGYTF
.	TRBJ1-1	.	TRBV19	TGTGCCAGTAGTGGGGAGCGTCGGAGCCTAGAAGCTTTCTTT	CASSGERRSLEAFF
TRBD1	TRBJ2-3	.	TRBV5-1	TGCGCCAGCAGCTTGGGAGGCGGGGACAGGGCAGATACGCAGTATTTT	CASSLGGGDRADTQYF
.	TRBJ1-6	many	TRBV7-9	TGTGCCAGCAGCCCTAACGGGACCCCCAGGGGTTCACCCCTCCACTTT	CASSPNGTPRGSPLHF
TRBD2	TRBJ2-5	once	TRBV5-1	TGCGCCAGCAGCTTGATGGACGGGGGGATCAGGAAAGAGACCCAGTACTTC	CASSLMDGGIRKETQYF
.	TRBJ2-3	few	TRBV2	TGTGCCAGCAGTGACCGGCGGGCAGATACGCAGTATTTT	CASSDRRADTQYF
TRBD1	TRBJ1-2	.	TRBV18	TGTGCCAGCTCACCAGGACAGGGGGATGGCTACACCTTC	CASSPGQGDGYTF
.	TRBJ1-2	.	TRBV5-1	TGCGCCAGCAGCTTGGTCCCCACGGCGGAGAATGGCTACACCTTC	CASSLVPTAENGYTF
TRBD1	TRBJ2-2	.	TRBV29-1	TGCAGCGCCCTCCGGACAGGGAACACCGGGGAGCTGTTTTTT	CSALRTGNTGELFF
TRBD1	TRBJ1-2	.	TRBV6-5	TGTGCCAGCAGGGATAAGGACAGGGGCGGAGGCTACACCTTC	CASRDKDRGGGYTF
.	TRBJ1-1	.	TRBV4-1	TGCGCCAGCAGCCAATCCCGGAGTTGGAACACTGAAGCTTTCTTT	CASSQSRSWNTEAFF
.	TRBJ1-5	.	TRBV7-2	TGTGCCAGCAGCTTAGAGGTGGGGCGCGTTGACCAGCCCCAGCATTTT	CASSLEVGRVDQPQHF
.	TRBJ1-6	.	TRBV3-1/TRBV3-2	TGTGCCAGCAGCCCAAGTTACGGGGGGGGTTCACCCCTCCACTTT	CASSPSYGGGSPLHF
.	TRBJ1-2	.	TRBV3-1/TRBV3-2	TGTGCCAGCAGCCAGTCGTCCGGTCGTAACTATGGCTACACCTTC	CASSQSSGRNYGYTF
TRBD2	TRBJ2-3	.	TRBV7-9	TGTGCCAGCAGCTTAGCTAGCGGGGGCCCTGGCGCAGATACGCAGTATTTT	CASSLASGGPGADTQYF
.	TRBJ2-1	.	TRBV11-2	TGTGCCAGCAGCTTAATCGGAGGAGGGGTCTACAATGAGCAGTTCTTC	CASSLIGGGVYNEQFF
TRBD2	TRBJ2-2	.	TRBV6-6	TGTGCCAGCAGTTACCCGGGACTAGCGACCGGGGAGCTGTTTTTT	CASSYPGLATGELFF
.	TRBJ1-3	.	TRBV28	TGTGCCAGCAGTCCCGGTGGGGACACCCTCTCTGGAAACACCATATATTTT	CASSPGGDTLSGNTIYF
.	TRBJ1-5	.	TRBV29-1	TGCAGCGTTGGACAGGAAGATCAGCCCCAGCATTTT	CSVGQEDQPQHF
.	TRBJ2-6	few	TRBV10-1	TGCGCCAACGACAGGAAGTCTGGGGCCAACGTCCTGACTTTC	CANDRKSGANVLTF
.	TRBJ1-5	.	TRBV24-1	TGTGCCACCAGTGATTTAGGATTTATGGGCAGCCTACTTTATAGCAATCAGCCCCAGCATTTT	CATSDLGFMGSLLYSNQPQHF